This record looks at one TCR beta chain sequence and its context. The entry originates in a study of brain T cells in children with intractable seizures. Produced via immunoSEQ multiplex PCR; TCRdb's table is partial and in-frame only. Among about 350,000 clones listed, approximately 93% were seen once. Per germline, CDR1 SQVTM and CDR2 ANQGSEA. The V segment lost 6 bases and the J segment 0 bases; nucleotides outside the gene matches: 7. This CDR3 comprises 14 residues. As for time point: blood from clinic visit 5 months post-surgery; TSC patient then seizure free. The chain links TRBV29-1 to TRBJ2-5; 7 bases are shared with TRBD1. The sequenced sample was peripheral blood, obtained approximately 5 months after surgery. This clonotype was sampled from a boy younger than two with tuberous sclerosis and intractable seizures. CDR3 protein: CSVEWGTDQETQYF. The DNA for the CDR3 is TGCAGCGTGGAATGGGGGACAGACCAAGAGACCCAGTACTTC.